This T cell receptor (beta chain) is from a study of T cell responses to AZD1222 COVID-19 vaccine (dated by TCRdb to the early 2020s). With respect to the entire study: AZD1222 recipients whose second dose came at about 4 weeks and those whose second dose came at about 12 weeks were combined into one group, since spike-specific TCR depth and breadth did not differ between the two schedules. Trial participants were enrolled by age into subgroups of 18-55, 56-69 and 70-plus years, and 148, 28 and 57 TCR-sequenced participants, respectively, were included in these subgroups. TCR sequencing was performed for 230 to 250 trial participants, of whom about 200 were given two doses of AZD1222 and 26 were given two doses of MenACWY control vaccine.

CDR1 and CDR2 were assigned from the germline V gene (reference sequence) as SGHNT and YYREEE. Ends trimmed: V by 2 bases, J by 0 bases; bases unmatched to a gene: 3. From the cysteine through the phenylalanine, the CDR3 covers 18 amino acids. Of the read, only the CDR3 DNA is kept; its 54 bases are in frame from base 1. Findings and caveats that apply to the study as a whole: Only a handful of AZD1222 recipients were SARS-CoV-2 seropositive at baseline, limiting conclusions about previously exposed vaccinees. Participants were mostly white British and included more females than males, and it was suggested by the authors that clonal diversity may have been underestimated. The vaccine-associated CD4 TCRs covered the entire spike protein, and the dominant responses fell in regions 160-218 and 743-854. Reportedly, almost half of the unique spike-specific TCRs recognized epitopes lying outside the regions that are mutated in the B.1.351 and B.1.1.7 variants. Because no day 14 peak-response samples were available, repertoires were characterized only after the peak T cell response. After two AZD1222 doses, spike-specific TCR breadth and depth were significantly higher than at day 0 and than in MenACWY recipients. In the small 56-69-year group, the increase in depth fell short of significance, most likely because of low power.

The CDR3 regions of human TCRbeta chains were analyzed by immunosequencing. The source study handled its data this way. Repertoire TCRs were checked for matches against a reference library of SARS-CoV-2-specific TCRs that had been generated using the MIRA antigen-specificity platform. Breadth was defined as the fraction of unique TCRs that were SARS-CoV-2-associated, and depth was defined as the fraction of total T cells that were SARS-CoV-2-associated. Each spike-specific TCR was assigned to its reactive spike region and to a CD4 or CD8 class using the MIRA data. Log10-transformed breadth and depth values were compared by one-way ANOVA with Sidak's multiple comparisons tests. What TCRdb holds here is the immuneACCESS table cut down to in-frame rearrangements. Part of the clones is not present; checked against another copy, under half of the missing clones reflect an unresolved V gene, and the others are unexplained. The V and J calls and clone size were taken over from that table, and D and trimming were inferred from the DNA. The sample table holds around 89,000 clones, of which over 75% were seen once. Roughly 10% of the sample is held by the ten biggest clonotypes.

For this clone: The specificity of this receptor is unknown. No per-base quality is available; no much larger clone lies one base away.

Reading the label with the study, this specimen's time point is: baseline before first vaccination. Vaccinee samples came from UK trials COV001 and COV002, including a single-blind randomized controlled phase 2/3 trial of AZD1222 (ChAdOx1 nCoV-19) in healthy adults. For TCRbeta chain sequencing, PBMC samples from trial participants were taken at day 0 and at day 28 after the second dose. The chain couples TRBV5-4 to TRBJ2-1, with TRBD2 identical over 15 junction bases. The input for sequencing was peripheral blood, taken on day 0 of AZD1222 vaccination. The sequence came from an adult in good health. The DNA sequence is given as TGTGCCAGCAGCTTCGGGACTAGCGGGAGGAGCTCCTACAATGAGCAGTTCTTC. This is translated as CASSFGTSGRSSYNEQFF.